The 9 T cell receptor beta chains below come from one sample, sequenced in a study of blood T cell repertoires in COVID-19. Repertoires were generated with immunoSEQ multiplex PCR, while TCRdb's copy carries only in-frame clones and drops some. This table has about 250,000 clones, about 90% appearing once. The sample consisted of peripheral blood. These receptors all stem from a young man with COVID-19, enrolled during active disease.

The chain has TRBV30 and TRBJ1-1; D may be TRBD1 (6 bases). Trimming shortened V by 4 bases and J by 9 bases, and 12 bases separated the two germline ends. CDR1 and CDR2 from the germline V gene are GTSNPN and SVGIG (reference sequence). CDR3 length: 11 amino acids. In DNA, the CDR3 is TGTGCCTGGAAATCACAGGGTCAAGCTTTCTTT. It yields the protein CAWKSQGQAFF. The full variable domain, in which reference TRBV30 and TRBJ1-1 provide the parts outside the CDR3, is SQTIHQWPATLVQPVGSPLSLECTVEGTSNPNLYWYRQAAGRGLQLLFYSVGIGQISSEVPQNLSASRPQDRQFILSSKKLLLSDSGFYLCAWKSQGQAFFGQGTRLTVV.

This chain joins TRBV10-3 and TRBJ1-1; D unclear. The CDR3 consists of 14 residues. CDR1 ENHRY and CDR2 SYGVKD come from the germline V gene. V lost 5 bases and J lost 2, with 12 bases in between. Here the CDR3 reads CAISSRRNNTEAFF. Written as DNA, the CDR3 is TGTGCCATCAGTTCCCGCAGAAACAACACTGAAGCTTTCTTT.

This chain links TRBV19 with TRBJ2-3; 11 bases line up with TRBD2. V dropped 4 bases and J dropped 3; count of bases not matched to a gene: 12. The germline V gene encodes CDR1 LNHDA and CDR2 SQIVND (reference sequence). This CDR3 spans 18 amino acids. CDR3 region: CASSTSATSGEGTDTQYF. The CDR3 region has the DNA TGTGCCAGTAGTACCTCCGCGACTAGCGGGGAGGGGACAGATACGCAGTATTTT.

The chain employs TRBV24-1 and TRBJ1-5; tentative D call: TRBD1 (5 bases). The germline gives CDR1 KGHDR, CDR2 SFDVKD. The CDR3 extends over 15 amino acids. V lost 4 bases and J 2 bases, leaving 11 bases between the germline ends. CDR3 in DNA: TGTGCCACCAGTGAACGGGACTGGCGCAATCAGCCCCAGCATTTT. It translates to CATSERDWRNQPQHF.

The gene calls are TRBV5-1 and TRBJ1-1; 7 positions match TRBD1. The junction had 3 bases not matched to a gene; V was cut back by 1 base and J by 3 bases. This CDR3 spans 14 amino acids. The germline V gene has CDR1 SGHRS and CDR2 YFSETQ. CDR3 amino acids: CASSLQGDHTEAFF. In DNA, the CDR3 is TGCGCCAGCAGCTTGCAGGGGGATCACACTGAAGCTTTCTTT.

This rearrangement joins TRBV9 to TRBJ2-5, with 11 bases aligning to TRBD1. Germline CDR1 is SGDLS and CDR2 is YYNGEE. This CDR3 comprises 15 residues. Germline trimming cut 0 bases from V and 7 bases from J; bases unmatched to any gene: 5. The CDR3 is CASSVGDRGAGTQYF. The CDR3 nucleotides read TGTGCCAGCAGCGTAGGGGACAGGGGGGCGGGGACCCAGTACTTC.

The CDR3 protein is CASRSGGRNYGYTF. The CDR3 DNA follows: TGTGCCAGCAGATCAGGGGGTCGGAACTATGGCTACACCTTC. The V call is TRBV13, the J call TRBJ1-2; TRBD1 agrees at 7 bases. V trimming: 6 bases; J trimming: 2 bases; junction bases outside the gene matches: 6. This CDR3 region has 14 residues. Per germline, CDR1 PRHDT and CDR2 FYEKMQ (reference sequence).

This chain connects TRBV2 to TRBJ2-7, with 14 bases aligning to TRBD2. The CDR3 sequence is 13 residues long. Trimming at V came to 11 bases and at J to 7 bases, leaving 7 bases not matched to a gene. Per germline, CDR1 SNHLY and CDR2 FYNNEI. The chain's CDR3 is CAGEGLAGVEQYF. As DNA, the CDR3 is TGTGCCGGAGAGGGACTAGCGGGGGTAGAGCAGTACTTC.

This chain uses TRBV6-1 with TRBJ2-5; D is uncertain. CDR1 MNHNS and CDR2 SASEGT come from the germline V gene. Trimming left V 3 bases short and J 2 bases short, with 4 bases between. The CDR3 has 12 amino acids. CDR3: CASSDHQETQYF. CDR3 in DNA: TGTGCCAGCAGTGATCATCAAGAGACCCAGTACTTC.